The rows below give T cell receptor beta chains drawn from one sample of a study of early T cells in non-severe SARS-CoV-2 infection. TCRdb ran MiXCR on the 5' RACE reads and lists one entry per CDR3 protein. The table has about 100,000 distinct CDR3 sequences, 13% seen once. The sample taken for sequencing was whole blood. These receptors were obtained from an adult who was a healthcare worker with PCR-confirmed SARS-CoV-2 infection or an uninfected control (not recorded which). The CDR3 runs from the conserved cysteine through the conserved F or W. A D gene is named only where the DNA matches it firmly. Not all rows give a size; the values are once, few, many and, for expanded clones, a class.

>many|TRBV5-5|TRBJ1-6|TRBD1
TGTGCCAGCAGCTTAGGACAGGAGAGGAATTCACCCCTCCACTTT
CASSLGQERNSPLHF
>NA|TRBV9|TRBJ2-5|NA
TGTGCCAGCGCCCGGAGCAGCGACCGTCAAGAGACCCAGTACTTC
CASARSSDRQETQYF
>many|TRBV20-1|TRBJ2-5|NA
TGCAGTGCTAGGGAGACCGGCGGGGAGGAGACCCAGTACTTC
CSARETGGEETQYF
>few|TRBV6-6|TRBJ2-7|NA
TGTGCCAGCAGTCCTCGGGCCCTAGGATCCTACGAGCAGTACTTC
CASSPRALGSYEQYF
>NA|TRBV28|TRBJ2-3|TRBD2
TGTGCCAGCAGCCTCCCGGGGACCGGGGGGGCTACGCAGTATTTT
CASSLPGTGGATQYF
>few|TRBV12-3/TRBV12-4|TRBJ1-1|NA
TGTGCCAGCAGCCCGTGGGCGTTTGAAGCTTTCTTT
CASSPWAFEAFF
>NA|TRBV20-1|TRBJ1-1|TRBD1
TGCAGTGCTAGAGGGACAGGAGAAGCTTTCTTT
CSARGTGEAFF
>few|TRBV27|TRBJ2-4|NA
TGTACCAGCAGTTTGAGGGGGAGGCTAGCCAAAAACATTCAGTACTTC
CTSSLRGRLAKNIQYF
>many|TRBV18|TRBJ2-7|NA
TGTGCCAGCTCACCAGGGCAGGCGATCTCCTACGAGCAGTACTTC
CASSPGQAISYEQYF
>many|TRBV2|TRBJ2-2|TRBD2
TGTGCCAGCAGCCGATCAGGGCGCGGGGGGGCCATCACCGGGGAGCTGTTTTTT
CASSRSGRGGAITGELFF
>NA|TRBV7-2|TRBJ2-1|TRBD2
TGTGCCAGCAGCTATAGCGGGGGCAGCTACAATGAGCAGTTCTTC
CASSYSGGSYNEQFF
>few|TRBV11-2|TRBJ2-7|NA
TGTGCCAGCAGCTTAACCCTTACAGACTACGAGCAGTACTTC
CASSLTLTDYEQYF
>many|TRBV28|TRBJ2-7|TRBD1
TGTGCCAGCAGTGTTCCGGGACAGGTAATCTCCTACGAGCAGTACTTC
CASSVPGQVISYEQYF
>few|TRBV28|TRBJ1-2|TRBD1
TGTGCCAGCAGCCCTGGACAGGGGGCTATGAGCTATGGCTACACCTTC
CASSPGQGAMSYGYTF
>many|TRBV28|TRBJ2-5|TRBD2
TGTGCCAGCAGTTTTCTCCCGACCGGGACTAGCGGGGGGGCGGGTGAGACCCAGTACTTC
CASSFLPTGTSGGAGETQYF